These 10 T cell receptor beta chains came from one sample sequenced in a study of glioma-infiltrating T cells. The iRepertoire nested amplicon-rescue multiplex PCR amplified TCR alpha and beta CDR3s from RNA. TCRdb re-called the multiplex PCR reads through MiXCR, storing one row per CDR3 protein. Of under 200,000 distinct CDR3 sequences detected, more than 35% appear once; the ten largest clones hold 5.2%. The sequenced material came from glioma tissue, nonneoplastic brain tissue, or PBMCs (not recorded which). These receptors were obtained from a human donor with low-grade glioma or glioblastoma, undergoing nonglioma brain surgery, or in good health (not recorded which).

In its sample, this clonotype was seen a few times. This chain connects TRBV20-1 to TRBJ2-7, with D maybe TRBD2 (6 bases). CDR1 and CDR2 (germline): DFQATT, SNEGSKA (reference sequence). Trimming removed 3 bases at V and 0 bases at J, with 15 bases between. The CDR3 is 15 amino acids. CDR3 bases: TGCAGTGCTAGGTCCCTCGGGAGTTTCTCCTACGAGCAGTACTTC. Translation: CSARSLGSFSYEQYF.

In this sample, this clonotype turned up a few times. The chain links TRBV19 to TRBJ2-1; TRBD2 matches 7 bases. This CDR3 is built from 15 residues. The junction had 7 bases not matched to a gene; V was cut back by 3 bases and J by 5 bases. CDR1 is LNHDA, CDR2 SQIVND, per germline (reference sequence). CDR3 loop: CASSIFGGGHNEQFF. The CDR3 bases are TGTGCCAGTAGTATCTTTGGGGGGGGTCACAATGAGCAGTTCTTC.

As concerns this clonotype: A much larger clone differs from this one at a single base, so this may be a read error. A read error is likely, as this CDR3 ends without the conserved phenylalanine or tryptophan. The gene calls are TRBV2 and TRBJ2-1; D unresolved. Germline values: CDR1 SNHLY, CDR2 FYNNEI. Trimming shortened V by 6 bases and J by 10 bases, and 10 bases separated the two germline ends. The CDR3 is 11 residues long. CDR3 in amino acids: CASSEHGEQFL. The DNA for the CDR3 is TGTGCCAGCAGCGAACATGGAGAGCAGTTCCTC.

To note about this clonotype: A read error may explain this, as a much larger clone is one base away. The gene calls are TRBV6-1 and TRBJ2-3; D possibly corresponds to TRBD1 (5 bases). This CDR3 has 17 amino acids. Looked up from germline, CDR1 is MNHNS and CDR2 is SASEGT. CDR3 DNA sequence: TGTGCCATCAGTGAGCCTACTGGGCAGGGCGCGTTTCATACGCAGTATTTT. It codes for CAISEPTGQGAFHTQYF.

The sample holds a few counts of this clonotype. The chain recombines TRBV4-2 with TRBJ1-2; D is perhaps TRBD1 (6 bases). The CDR3 is made up of 18 amino acids. V lost 0 bases and J 4 bases, leaving 21 bases between the germline ends. In germline, CDR1 is LGHNA, CDR2 YNFKEQ. The CDR3 protein is CASSQDVGSGAMGYGYTF. The CDR3 DNA reads TGTGCCAGCAGCCAAGATGTAGGGTCAGGGGCGATGGGCTATGGCTACACCTTC.

The chain uses TRBV19 and TRBJ2-3; D is perhaps TRBD1 or TRBD2 (5 bases each). Trimming left V 9 bases short and J 2 bases short, with 12 bases between. This CDR3 comprises 13 residues. CDR1 LNHDA and CDR2 SQIVND come from the germline V gene (reference sequence). The CDR3 sequence: CASRDGFTDTQYF. DNA for the CDR3: TGTGCCAGCAGGGACGGGTTCACAGATACGCAGTATTTT.

Worth noting for this clonotype: A much larger clone differs by one base, so this may be a read error. This sequence joins TRBV6-1 and TRBJ2-1; 10 nucleotides agree with TRBD2. CDR3 length: 15 residues. Germline CDR1 and CDR2: MNHNS and SASEGT. Trimming at V came to 5 bases and at J to 10 bases, leaving 11 bases not matched to a gene. This CDR3 is CASSPGSGRDSEQFF. The DNA of the CDR3 is TGTGCCAGCAGTCCCGGGAGCGGGAGGGATAGCGAGCAGTTCTTC.

Of note for this clonotype: A much larger clonotype is one base distant, so this may be a read error. V usage is TRBV20-1 and J usage is TRBJ1-2; perhaps TRBD1 as D (6 bases). CDR3 length equals 15 residues. V was pared by 4 bases and J by 5 bases, with 20 bases between. From germline, CDR1 is DFQATT and CDR2 SNEGSKA (reference sequence). This CDR3 reads CSAKAMTGEDYGYTF. CDR3 DNA: TGCAGTGCTAAAGCCATGACAGGAGAAGATTATGGCTACACCTTC.

Many counts were recorded for this clonotype. The rearrangement joins TRBV4-2 to TRBJ2-1; D is undetermined. CDR1 is LGHNA, CDR2 YNFKEQ, per germline. Trimming shortened V by 0 bases and J by 8 bases, and 14 bases separated the two germline ends. This CDR3 has 15 amino acids. CDR3 amino acids: CASSQDSNSVDEQFF. The CDR3 DNA sequence: TGTGCCAGCAGCCAAGATTCGAATAGTGTTGATGAGCAGTTCTTC.

V is TRBV5-4 and J is TRBJ2-7; TRBD2 aligns across 12 bases. This CDR3 region has 15 residues. V was clipped by 4 bases and J by 7 bases; unmatched bases: 9. The germline CDR1 and CDR2 sequences are SGHNT and YYREEE (reference sequence). The CDR3 is CASSHRLAGVSEQYF. The CDR3 bases are TGTGCCAGCAGCCATCGACTAGCGGGAGTAAGTGAGCAGTACTTC.